Listed here is a single T cell receptor beta chain. Its antigen is as yet unknown. This record comes from a study of metastatic and nonmetastatic thyroid tumors. Study background: Malignant thyroid and benign thyroid patients provided blood and tumor or nodule tissue whose repertoires were compared.

Authors' analysis steps: The study built a papillary thyroid cancer distant-metastasis classifier from CDR3 differences across clinicopathological groups. TCRdb used MiXCR to call clones anew from the PCR reads. The V and J calls follow TCRdb's processing rather than the paper's. The sample includes tens of thousands of clones, less than 20% of them seen just once. Every patient underwent thyroid surgery untreated. General study results and limits: Compared with benign nodules, malignant thyroid tumors were reported to have significantly higher TCR beta diversity in both blood and tumor.

Germline loops: CDR1 LNHNV, CDR2 YYDKDF (reference sequence). CDR3 length: 14 amino acids. V lost 7 bases to trimming and J lost 6 bases; unmatched junction nucleotides: 9. The clonotype was recovered from a female donor with papillary thyroid cancer or a benign thyroid nodule (not recorded which). Some clones in this sample may be carry-over from other donors' samples. This rearrangement joins TRBV15 to TRBJ1-5, with 7 bases fitting TRBD1. The sequenced sample was tumor tissue. This CDR3 reads CATIWDSVGQPQHF. The CDR3 DNA reads as TGTGCCACCATCTGGGACAGTGTGGGTCAGCCCCAGCATTTT.